This record covers a single TCR beta chain. This sample was included in a study of blood T cell repertoires in COVID-19. Across the whole study: Both acute and convalescent COVID-19 samples were obtained from the United States, Italy and Spain.

Assay used: immunoSEQ multiplex PCR; TCRdb lists only in-frame clones, some missing. The sample consists of about 110,000 clones, approximately 80% of them appearing once. Germline V gives CDR1 LGHDT, CDR2 YNNKEL (reference sequence). This CDR3 has 13 amino acids. Trimming stripped 3 bases from V and 7 bases from J, with 7 bases between. The chain is built from TRBV3-1 (or the pseudogene TRBV3-2) and TRBJ1-6, with D hard to call. The specimen was peripheral blood. This TCR was sampled from an older woman with acute or convalescent COVID-19. As DNA, the CDR3 is TGTGCCAGCAGCCACTTAGAGAATTCACCCCTCCACTTT. Its protein product is CASSHLENSPLHF.